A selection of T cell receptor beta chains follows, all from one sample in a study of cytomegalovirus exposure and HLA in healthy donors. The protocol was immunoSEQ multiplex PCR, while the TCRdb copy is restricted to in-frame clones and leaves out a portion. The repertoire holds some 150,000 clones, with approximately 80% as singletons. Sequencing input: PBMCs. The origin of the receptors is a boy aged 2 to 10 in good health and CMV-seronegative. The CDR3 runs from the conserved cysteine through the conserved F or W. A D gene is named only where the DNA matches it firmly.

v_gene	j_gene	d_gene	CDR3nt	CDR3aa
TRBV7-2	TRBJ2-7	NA	TGTGCCAGCAGCTTGGGGGCACACGATGGCGAGCAGTACTTC	CASSLGAHDGEQYF
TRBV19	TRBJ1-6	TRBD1	TGTGCCAGTAGTATAGAGGTAACCGGACAGGGGTTTACTTCACCCCTCCACTTT	CASSIEVTGQGFTSPLHF
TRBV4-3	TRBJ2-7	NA	TGCGCCAGCAGCCAAGAGGTGGGGGGAGGCCTTCCCGGCTCCTACGAGCAGTACTTC	CASSQEVGGGLPGSYEQYF
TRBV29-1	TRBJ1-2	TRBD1	TGCAGCGTTGAAGAGGGTTTCGGACAGGGGGCGCTGGCGGTCGGCTACACCTTC	CSVEEGFGQGALAVGYTF
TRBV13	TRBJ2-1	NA	TGTGCCAGCAGCGGACTAACCGGGACCCCTGGGAGTGAGCAGTTCTTC	CASSGLTGTPGSEQFF
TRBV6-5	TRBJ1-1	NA	TGTGCCAGCAGCCCCGGGGGGGGAACTGAAGCTTTCTTT	CASSPGGGTEAFF
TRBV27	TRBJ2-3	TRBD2	TGTGCCAGCAGTTTCTTAGTAGCGGGGGATAGAGATACGCAGTATTTT	CASSFLVAGDRDTQYF
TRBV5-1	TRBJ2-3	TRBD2	TGCGCCAGCAGCTTAGGACTAGCGGGGGCCACAGATACGCAGTATTTT	CASSLGLAGATDTQYF
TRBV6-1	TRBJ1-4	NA	TGTGCCAGCAGCCGGGACACGAATGAAAAACTGTTTTTT	CASSRDTNEKLFF
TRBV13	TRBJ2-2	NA	TGTGCCAGCAGCTTAGAGAGGGTGGCCTCCACCGGGGAGCTGTTTTTT	CASSLERVASTGELFF
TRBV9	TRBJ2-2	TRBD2	TGTGCCAGCAGCCCACGGACTAGCGGGAGGCGGGTTGGCACCGGGGAGCTGTTTTTT	CASSPRTSGRRVGTGELFF
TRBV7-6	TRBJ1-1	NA	TGTGCCAGCAGCTTAGGGACAGCAAACACTGAAGCTTTCTTT	CASSLGTANTEAFF